This TCR beta chain was sequenced during a study of T-cell memory formation after mild COVID-19. Study conclusions and caveats: Some clones that responded were present in memory (sampled pre-infection), which suggests cross-reactive memory joined.

TCR alpha and TCR beta cDNA libraries carrying sample barcodes and UMIs were produced by 5'RACE using constant-segment primers. From the 5' RACE reads, TCRdb called clonotypes with MiXCR, one entry per CDR3 protein. The repertoire holds around 340,000 distinct CDR3 sequences, with roughly 15% as singletons. V was trimmed by 4 bases and J by 5 bases, leaving 8 bases between them. Germline CDR1 is SQVTM and CDR2 is ANQGSEA. This CDR3 is 11 amino acids long. This clonotype was recorded a few times. What it binds is unknown. The specimen was PBMCs or a T cell subset sorted from them (not recorded which). The clonotype was recovered from a man aged 18 to 29 who had mild COVID-19 (a few samples of this study predate the infection). Cell type and time point are not known. The chain is built from TRBV29-1 and TRBJ1-2, with D uncertain. This chain's CDR3 is CSVGYYYGYTF. The CDR3 DNA reads as TGCAGCGTTGGATACTATTATGGCTACACCTTC.